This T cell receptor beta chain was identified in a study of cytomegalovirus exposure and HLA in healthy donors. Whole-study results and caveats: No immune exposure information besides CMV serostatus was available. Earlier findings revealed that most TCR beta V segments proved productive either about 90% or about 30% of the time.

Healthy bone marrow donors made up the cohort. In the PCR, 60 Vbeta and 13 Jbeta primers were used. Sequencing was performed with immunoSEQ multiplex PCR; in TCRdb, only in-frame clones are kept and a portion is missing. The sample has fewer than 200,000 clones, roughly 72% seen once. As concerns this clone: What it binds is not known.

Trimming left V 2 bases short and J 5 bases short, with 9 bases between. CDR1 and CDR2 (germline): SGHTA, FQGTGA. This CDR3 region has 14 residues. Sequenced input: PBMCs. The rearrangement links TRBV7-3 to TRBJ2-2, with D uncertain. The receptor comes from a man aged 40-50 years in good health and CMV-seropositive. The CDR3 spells CASSLAARTGELFF. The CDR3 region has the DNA TGTGCCAGCAGCTTAGCGGCGAGGACCGGGGAGCTGTTTTTT.